This TCR beta chain came from a study of cytomegalovirus exposure and HLA in healthy donors (dated by TCRdb to the late 2010s). Some background on the complete study: A later analysis indicated that the 110 or so validation repertoires were generated on the platform also employed for the 666 repertoires of the first cohort. To predict cytomegalovirus infection status, the study brought together high-throughput TCR immunosequencing, statistical association of individual TCRs with disease status, and machine learning. The aim of the study was to test whether cataloging public T cell receptors could identify signatures of past pathogen exposure. A separate validation cohort of roughly 130 different subjects was used in addition to the 666-subject first cohort. Summary of the overall study and its limitations: Subsequent analysis determined that TCRs grouped into clusters in the first cohort also showed a tendency toward co-occurrence across the 120 or so validation repertoires, and 94% of cluster scores exceeded 0. All 120 or so repertoires were used to score co-occurrence in the validation cohort in a later analysis, because that analysis had no HLA typing for the cohort. Across donors, most TCR sequences were observed very rarely, whereas some public TCRs were present in many individuals. The study gave a list of more than 150 TCR beta chains associated with cytomegalovirus. Cytomegalovirus status was reported to be diagnosed by the classifier with high specificity and sensitivity in both the original and validation cohorts. The authors suggested that the approach could potentially be extended to other disease states and immunological phenotypes. In vitro tests confirmed that a few of the cytomegalovirus-associated TCR beta chains recognize cytomegalovirus antigens.

CDR1 and CDR2 are drawn from the germline V gene: WSHSY, SAAADI. V lost 2 bases and J lost 9 bases, and the count of bases not matched to a germline gene is 14. Measured from the cysteine to the phenylalanine, the CDR3 is 16 residues long. Just CDR3 DNA is preserved here, 48 bases in frame from base 1. Library preparation was by the immunoSEQ multiplex PCR assay. The study's own analysis went as follows. A statistical classification framework was built for diagnosing cytomegalovirus status from the catalog of TCR beta chain sequences. TCRdb stores this immuneACCESS table with in-frame sequences only. Part of the clones is absent; in the studies checked, under half of the shortfall reflects unresolved V genes, and no reason is known for the rest. V and J calls and clone size are copied from that table; D and trimming were computed from the DNA. This sample is represented by fewer than 60,000 clones; approximately 95% of them were singletons. In total, the top ten clones hold 6.5% to 9.5% of the sample.

Separate from the roughly 650-subject first cohort, the validation cohort of over 90 subjects was the group to which the donors belonged. With respect to this clone: Its binding antigen is unknown. Qualities for individual bases were not recorded, and no much larger clone is one base off.

The sequence is built from TRBV10-2 and TRBJ1-1; TRBD1 aligns with 8 central bases. The sample was PBMCs. This clonotype was sampled from a woman between 18 and 29 years old in good health and CMV-seropositive. The CDR3 here reads CASSERGGSGGNQAFF. The sequenced DNA: TGCGCCAGCAGTGAGAGGGGAGGGTCAGGGGGCAATCAAGCTTTCTTT.